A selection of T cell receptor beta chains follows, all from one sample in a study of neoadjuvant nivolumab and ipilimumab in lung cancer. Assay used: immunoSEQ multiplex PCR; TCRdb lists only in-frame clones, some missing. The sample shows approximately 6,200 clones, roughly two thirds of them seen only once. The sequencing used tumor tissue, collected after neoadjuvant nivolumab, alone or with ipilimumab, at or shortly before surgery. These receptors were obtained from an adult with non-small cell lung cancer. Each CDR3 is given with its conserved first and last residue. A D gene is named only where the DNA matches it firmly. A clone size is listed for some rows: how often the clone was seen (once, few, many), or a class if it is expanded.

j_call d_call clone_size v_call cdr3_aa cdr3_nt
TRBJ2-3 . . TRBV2 CASRRGALTSTDTQYF TGTGCCAGCAGGAGGGGAGCACTAACGAGCACAGATACGCAGTATTTT
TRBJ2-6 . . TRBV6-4 CASSQHGGPGANVLTF TGTGCCAGCAGTCAACATGGGGGGCCAGGGGCCAACGTCCTGACTTTC
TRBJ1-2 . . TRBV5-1 CASSLAGAGGYTF TGCGCCAGCAGCTTGGCGGGGGCAGGGGGCTACACCTTC
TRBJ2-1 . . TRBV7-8 CASSLGAGPLNEQFF TGTGCCAGCAGCTTAGGAGCTGGCCCACTTAATGAGCAGTTCTTC
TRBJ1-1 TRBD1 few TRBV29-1 CSARTGGVNTEAFF TGCAGCGCTAGGACAGGGGGCGTAAACACTGAAGCTTTCTTT
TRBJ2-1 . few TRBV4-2 CASSQATQGLLNEQFF TGTGCCAGCAGCCAAGCGACCCAGGGCCTTTTAAATGAGCAGTTCTTC
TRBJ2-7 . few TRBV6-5 CASSYITGSYYEQYF TGTGCCAGCAGTTACATTACAGGCAGCTACTACGAGCAGTACTTC
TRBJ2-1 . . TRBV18 CASSPGGNEQFF TGTGCCAGCTCACCTGGGGGTAATGAGCAGTTCTTC
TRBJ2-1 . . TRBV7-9 CASSPGTGLAFYNEQFF TGTGCCAGCAGTCCAGGGACTGGGCTCGCGTTCTACAATGAGCAGTTCTTC
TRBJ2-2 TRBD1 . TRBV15 CATRNLRDRITGELFF TGTGCCACCAGAAATCTCCGGGACAGGATCACCGGGGAGCTGTTTTTT
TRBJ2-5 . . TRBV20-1 CSVGVEETQYF TGCAGCGTCGGGGTAGAAGAGACCCAGTACTTC
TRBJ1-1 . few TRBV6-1 CASSSNGGNTEAFF TGTGCCAGCAGTTCTAACGGAGGGAACACTGAAGCTTTCTTT
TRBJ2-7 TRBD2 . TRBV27 CASSFYRTRLGEQYF TGTGCCAGCAGTTTCTATCGGACTAGGTTAGGCGAGCAGTACTTC
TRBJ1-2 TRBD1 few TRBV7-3 CASSFGQGSGYGYTF TGTGCCAGCAGCTTCGGACAGGGGAGCGGCTATGGCTACACCTTC
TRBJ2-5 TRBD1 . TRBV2 CASRENTGGTQYF TGTGCCAGCAGAGAAAATACAGGGGGGACCCAGTACTTC
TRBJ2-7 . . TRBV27 CASRGHRGLGSYEQYF TGTGCCAGCAGGGGACACCGAGGACTAGGCTCCTACGAGCAGTACTTC
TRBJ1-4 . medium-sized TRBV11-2 CASSAGLVLRNEKLFF TGTGCCAGCAGCGCTGGGCTCGTACTGAGGAATGAAAAACTGTTTTTT
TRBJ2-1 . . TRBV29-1 CSSKSGYNEQFF TGCAGCTCCAAGTCGGGATACAATGAGCAGTTCTTC
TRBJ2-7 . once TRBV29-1 CSVRGIYEQYF TGCAGCGTTCGAGGGATCTACGAGCAGTACTTC
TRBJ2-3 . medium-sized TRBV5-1 CASSLAAGRDTQYF TGCGCCAGCAGCTTGGCTGCTGGCAGGGATACGCAGTATTTT
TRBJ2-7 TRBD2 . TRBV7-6 CASSSSSGWFYEQYF TGTGCCAGCAGCTCTTCTAGCGGGTGGTTCTACGAGCAGTACTTC
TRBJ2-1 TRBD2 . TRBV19 CASGLVNEQFF TGTGCCAGCGGACTAGTCAATGAGCAGTTCTTC